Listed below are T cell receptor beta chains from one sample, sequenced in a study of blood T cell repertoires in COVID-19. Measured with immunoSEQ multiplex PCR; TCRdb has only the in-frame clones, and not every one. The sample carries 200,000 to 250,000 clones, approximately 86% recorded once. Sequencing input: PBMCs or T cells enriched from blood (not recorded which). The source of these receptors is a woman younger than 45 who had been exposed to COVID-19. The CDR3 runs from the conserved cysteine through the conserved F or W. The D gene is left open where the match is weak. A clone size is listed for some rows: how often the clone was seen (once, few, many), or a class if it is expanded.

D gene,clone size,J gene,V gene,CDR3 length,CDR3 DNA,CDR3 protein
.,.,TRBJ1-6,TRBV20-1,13,TGCAGTGCTAGTGGGGACACAAATTCACCCCTCCACTTT,CSASGDTNSPLHF
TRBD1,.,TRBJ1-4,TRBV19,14,TGTGCCAGTAGAGGGGACAGGGGTGCGGAAAAACTGTTTTTT,CASRGDRGAEKLFF
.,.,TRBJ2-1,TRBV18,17,TGTGCCAGCTCCAAACTTCGGGGAAATAGCTCCTACAATGAGCAGTTCTTC,CASSKLRGNSSYNEQFF
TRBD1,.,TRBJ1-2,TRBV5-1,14,TGCGCCAGCAGCCGGGACAGGACAGGGTTTGGCTACACCTTC,CASSRDRTGFGYTF
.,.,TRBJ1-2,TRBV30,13,TGTGCCTGGAGTGACGGTTCGGTAGAGGGCTACACCTTC,CAWSDGSVEGYTF
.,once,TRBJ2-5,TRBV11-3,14,TGTGCCAGCAGCCCCGGCGGGCTCCAAGAGACCCAGTACTTC,CASSPGGLQETQYF
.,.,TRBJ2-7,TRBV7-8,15,TGTGCCAGCAGCTTAGATGTGGGCAGAACCTACGAGCAGTACTTC,CASSLDVGRTYEQYF
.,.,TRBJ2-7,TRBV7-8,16,TGTGCCAGCAGCTTAGGGTGGAGGGACAGAAATTACGAGCAGTACTTC,CASSLGWRDRNYEQYF
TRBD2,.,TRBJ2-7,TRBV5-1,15,TGCGCCAGCAGCTTACTGGGGGGGTACACCTACGAGCAGTACTTC,CASSLLGGYTYEQYF
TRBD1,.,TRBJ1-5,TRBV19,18,TGTGCCAGTAGTATAGACGATTCGGGACAGGCAAGAAATCAGCCCCAGCATTTT,CASSIDDSGQARNQPQHF
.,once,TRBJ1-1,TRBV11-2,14,TGTGCCAGCAGCTTATACCGGGGGTTGGCTGAAGCTTTCTTT,CASSLYRGLAEAFF
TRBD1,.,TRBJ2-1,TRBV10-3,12,TGTGCCAGCCCGGGACAGGGCGCCTTGCCGTTCTTC,CASPGQGALPFF
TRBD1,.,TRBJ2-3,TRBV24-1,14,TGTGCCACCAGTAAGGGACAGGGGTTAGATACGCAGTATTTT,CATSKGQGLDTQYF
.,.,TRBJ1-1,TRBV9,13,TGTGCCAGCAGCGGTCTGGGAGGCACTGAAGCTTTCTTT,CASSGLGGTEAFF
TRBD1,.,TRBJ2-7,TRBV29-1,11,TGCAGCGCCATGGACAGGAGGGAGCAGTACTTC,CSAMDRREQYF
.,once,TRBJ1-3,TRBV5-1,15,TGCGCCAGCAGCTGGGGACTGCCCTCTGGAAACACCATATATTTT,CASSWGLPSGNTIYF
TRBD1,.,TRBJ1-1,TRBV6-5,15,TGTGCCAGCAGTTACTCCAGGGGGCCGGGCACTGAAGCTTTCTTT,CASSYSRGPGTEAFF
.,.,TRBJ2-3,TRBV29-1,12,TGCAGCGTTGTGGCCGGCACAGATACGCAGTATTTT,CSVVAGTDTQYF
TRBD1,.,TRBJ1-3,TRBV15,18,TGTGCCACCAGCAGGCGTTCCATATACCGGGACAGGGGAAACACCATATATTTT,CATSRRSIYRDRGNTIYF
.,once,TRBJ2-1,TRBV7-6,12,TGTGCCAGCAGCCAGACTGAGGATGAGCAGTTCTTC,CASSQTEDEQFF
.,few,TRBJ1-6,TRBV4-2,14,TGTGCCAGCAGCCCCACAGGGAGTGATTCACCCCTCCACTTT,CASSPTGSDSPLHF
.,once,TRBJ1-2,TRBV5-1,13,TGCGCCAGCAGCTTGCGGGAGGGATATGGCTACACCTTC,CASSLREGYGYTF
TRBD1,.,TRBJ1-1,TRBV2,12,TGTGCCAGGGGACAGCTGAACACTGAAGCTTTCTTT,CARGQLNTEAFF
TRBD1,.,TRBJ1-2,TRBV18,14,TGTGCCAGCTCACCAATGTCAGGGGGCGATGGCTACACCTTC,CASSPMSGGDGYTF
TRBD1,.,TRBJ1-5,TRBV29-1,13,TGCAGCGCTAAGACAGGGGTTGGGCAGCCCCAGCATTTT,CSAKTGVGQPQHF
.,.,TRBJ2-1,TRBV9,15,TGTGCCAGCAGCGTAGGTACAGCTCACTACAATGAGCAGTTCTTC,CASSVGTAHYNEQFF
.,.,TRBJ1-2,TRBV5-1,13,TGCGCCAGCAGCTTCGGGGGGAACTATGGCTACACCTTC,CASSFGGNYGYTF
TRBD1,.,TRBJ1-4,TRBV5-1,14,TGCGCCAGCAGCGCCGGGGACAGCGCTGAAAAACTGTTTTTT,CASSAGDSAEKLFF
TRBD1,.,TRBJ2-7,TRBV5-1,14,TGCGCCAGCAGCTTGGTCCCAGGGGGCTACGAGCAGTACTTC,CASSLVPGGYEQYF
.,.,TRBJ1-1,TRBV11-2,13,TGTGCCAGCAGCTTGAGGGAAAACACTGAAGCTTTCTTT,CASSLRENTEAFF
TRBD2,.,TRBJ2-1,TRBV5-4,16,TGTGCCAGCAGCTCGTCAGCTAGCGGAATATACAATGAGCAGTTCTTC,CASSSSASGIYNEQFF
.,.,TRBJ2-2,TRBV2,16,TGTGCCAGCAGTGAAGATCAGGGGTCGTTCACCGGGGAGCTGTTTTTT,CASSEDQGSFTGELFF
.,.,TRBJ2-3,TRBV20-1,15,TGCAGTGCTAGTCACCGGGACAAGAGCACAGATACGCAGTATTTT,CSASHRDKSTDTQYF
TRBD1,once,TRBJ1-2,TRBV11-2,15,TGTGCCAGCAGCTCCCTCCAGGGGGCCTTATATGGCTACACCTTC,CASSSLQGALYGYTF
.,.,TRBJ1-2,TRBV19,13,TGTGCCAGTAGTATAGGTCAGGATGGTGGCTACACCTTC,CASSIGQDGGYTF
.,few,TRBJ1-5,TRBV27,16,TGTGCCAGCAGTTTATCGGCTGCAGGGGCTGGTCAGCCCCAGCATTTT,CASSLSAAGAGQPQHF
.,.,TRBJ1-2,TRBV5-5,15,TGTGCCAGCAGCTTGGGGCAGGGACACGACTATGGCTACACCTTC,CASSLGQGHDYGYTF
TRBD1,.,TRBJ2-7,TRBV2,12,TGTGCCAGCGTAGACAGGGGAGTCGAGCAGTACTTC,CASVDRGVEQYF
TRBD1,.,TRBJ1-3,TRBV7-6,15,TGTGCCAGCAGCCCTGGGACAGGGAAGGGAAACACCATATATTTT,CASSPGTGKGNTIYF
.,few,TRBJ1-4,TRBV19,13,TGTGCCTCCGTGGGCACATCTAATGAAAAACTGTTTTTT,CASVGTSNEKLFF
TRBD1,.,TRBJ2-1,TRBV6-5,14,TGTGCCAGCAGTTGGACAGGAGTATGGGATGAGCAGTTCTTC,CASSWTGVWDEQFF
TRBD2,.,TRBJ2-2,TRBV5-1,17,TGCGCCAGCAGCTTCCTGGCGGGGGGGGCGAACACCGGGGAGCTGTTTTTT,CASSFLAGGANTGELFF
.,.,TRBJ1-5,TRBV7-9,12,TGTGCCAGCAGCTTCTCCGATCAGCCCCAGCATTTT,CASSFSDQPQHF
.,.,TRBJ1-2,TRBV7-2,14,TGTGCCAGCAGCCCCCGGGTCACCTTTTCTGGCTACACCTTC,CASSPRVTFSGYTF
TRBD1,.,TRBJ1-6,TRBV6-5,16,TGTGCCAGCAGTTCGTTTTGGACAGGGGGCTATTCACCCCTCCACTTT,CASSSFWTGGYSPLHF
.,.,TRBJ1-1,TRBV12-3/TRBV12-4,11,TGTGCCAGCAGTTTAGGTTTCAGGGCTTTCTTT,CASSLGFRAFF
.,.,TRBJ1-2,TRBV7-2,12,TGTGCCAGCAGCTTATCCAGTAGCGGCTACACCTTC,CASSLSSSGYTF
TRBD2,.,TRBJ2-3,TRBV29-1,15,TGCAGCGTGACCGGACTAGCGGGGGGCACAGATACGCAGTATTTT,CSVTGLAGGTDTQYF
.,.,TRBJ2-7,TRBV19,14,TGTGCCAGTAGTATAGCCAGGGGTATCTCCGAGCAGTACTTC,CASSIARGISEQYF
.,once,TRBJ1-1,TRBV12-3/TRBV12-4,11,TGTGCCAGCAGCCCCCTAACTGAAGCTTTCTTT,CASSPLTEAFF
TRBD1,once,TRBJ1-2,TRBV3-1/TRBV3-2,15,TGTGCCAGCAGCCAAGTAGGAGGGGGCGAAGGCGGCTACACCTTC,CASSQVGGGEGGYTF
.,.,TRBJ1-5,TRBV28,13,TGTGCCAGCAGGGGGGGTAGCAATCAGCCCCAGCATTTT,CASRGGSNQPQHF
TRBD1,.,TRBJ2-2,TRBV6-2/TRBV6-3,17,TGTGCCAGCAGTTACCGGGTTCAGGGGGCGCGATCCGGGGAGCTGTTTTTT,CASSYRVQGARSGELFF
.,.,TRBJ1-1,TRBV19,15,TGTGCCAGTAGTAGGGCGACAGGAGTGAACACTGAAGCTTTCTTT,CASSRATGVNTEAFF
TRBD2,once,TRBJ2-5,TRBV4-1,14,TGCGCCAGCAGCCCCGGGACTAGCGGAGAGACCCAGTACTTC,CASSPGTSGETQYF
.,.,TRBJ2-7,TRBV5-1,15,TGCGCCAGCAGCTTCTACAGCGGCCCTCTACGCGAGCAGTACTTC,CASSFYSGPLREQYF
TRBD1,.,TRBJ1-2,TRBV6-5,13,TGTGCCAGCAGGGCCACAGGGGGCTTTGGCTACACCTTC,CASRATGGFGYTF
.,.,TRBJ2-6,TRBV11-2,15,TGTGCCAGCACCACGGGTAGTGGTGGGGCCAACGTCCTGACTTTC,CASTTGSGGANVLTF